The T cell receptor beta chain described here comes from a study of CD8+CD57+ T cells in acquired aplastic anemia. In the study overall: Recorded DNA amounts for sorted CD4+ and CD8+ cells had an average of approximately 3 ug.

Patients chosen for sequencing had shown CD8+CD57+ cell expansion by flow cytometry. This CDR3 region has 14 residues. V lost 3 bases, J lost 10 bases, and 10 bases stayed unmatched. Whole-study results and caveats: Fewer than 30 CD8+ CDR3 sequences were shared between patients and controls.

Profiling of TCR beta VDJ combinations and CDR3 sequences used genomic DNA as template. TCRdb independently ran MiXCR on the reads; one entry per CDR3 protein. The data show about 98,000 distinct CDR3 sequences, approximately 73% seen once. This clonotype was seen many times. Antigen unknown. The sample consisted of sorted CD4+, CD8+, or CD8+CD57+ T cells (not recorded which) from PBMCs. The chain combines TRBV12-3 or TRBV12-4 with TRBJ1-1; 8 bases align to TRBD1. This TCR derives from a human donor with aplastic anemia. CDR3 region: CASSLIRDRSAAFF. CDR3 coding DNA: TGTGCCAGCAGTTTGATACGGGACAGGAGTGCAGCTTTCTTT.